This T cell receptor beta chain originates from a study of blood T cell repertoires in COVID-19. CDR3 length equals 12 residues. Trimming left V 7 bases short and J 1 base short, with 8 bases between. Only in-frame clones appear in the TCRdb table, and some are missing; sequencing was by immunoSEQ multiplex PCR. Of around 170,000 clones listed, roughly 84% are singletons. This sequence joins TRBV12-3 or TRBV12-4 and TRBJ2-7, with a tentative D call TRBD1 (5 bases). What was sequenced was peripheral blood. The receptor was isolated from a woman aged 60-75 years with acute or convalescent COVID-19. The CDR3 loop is CASTPGSYEQYF. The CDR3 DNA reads TGTGCCAGCACCCCAGGGTCCTACGAGCAGTACTTC.